This T cell receptor beta chain was recovered during a study of blood T cell repertoires in COVID-19. Study-level background: Samples of COVID-19 (acute and convalescent) were obtained from the United States, Italy and Spain.

Methods used by the authors: Using reference gene primer amplification, nucleated cell counts were estimated. Libraries were prepared by immunoSEQ multiplex PCR; TCRdb keeps only in-frame clonotypes and omits some of them. V and J calls and clone size are those listed in that table; D and trimming were worked out from the DNA. This table holds hundreds of thousands of clones, around 90% found once. Enrollees, 18 to 89 years old, lived in 24 US areas. The receptor was derived from a man aged 50 to 60 who had been exposed to COVID-19. The specimen sequenced was PBMCs or T cells enriched from blood (not recorded which).

CDR3 protein: CASSPTGERETQYF. In DNA, the CDR3 is TGCGCCAGCAGCCCTACAGGGGAGAGGGAGACCCAGTACTTC. J is TRBJ2-5 and V is TRBV5-1, with TRBD1 identical over 7 bases. This CDR3 comprises 14 residues. V dropped 4 bases and J dropped 5; count of bases not matched to a gene: 8. In germline, CDR1 is SGHRS, CDR2 YFSETQ.